This T cell receptor beta chain comes out of a study of T cell responses to AZD1222 COVID-19 vaccine. Clones were read by immunoSEQ multiplex PCR, and TCRdb kept only the in-frame ones, dropping some. The table has about 73,000 clones, approximately 92% seen once. The CDR3 runs 15 residues. The germline gives CDR1 SGDLS, CDR2 YYNGEE. V shed 3 bases and J shed 6 bases, with 18 bases lying between them. The TCR sequence derives from an adult who received the AZD1222 COVID-19 vaccine. Material: peripheral blood, obtained 28 days after the second AZD1222 dose. The V gene is TRBV9, the J gene TRBJ1-2, with D tentatively TRBD1 (6 bases). CDR3 nucleotide sequence: TGTGCCAGCAGCGCCCCACAGGGTCTGAGTCATGGCTACACCTTC. Amino acid sequence: CASSAPQGLSHGYTF.